This T cell receptor (beta chain) appears in the sequencing data of a study of blood T cells in healthy people across ages. Germline-derived CDR1 and CDR2 are SEHNR and FQNEAQ (reference sequence). Trimming shortened V by 8 bases and J by 6 bases, and 23 bases separated the two germline ends. The CDR3 contains 15 residues. Alongside a J-beta primer mix, a sample-barcoded 5' primer served in a second PCR lasting roughly 7 to 11 cycles. TCRdb reprocessed the 5' RACE reads with MiXCR, giving one entry per CDR3 protein. Altogether 1.5 million to 2 million distinct CDR3 sequences are present, 28% being singletons, with the ten largest covering about 8%.

The chain joins TRBV7-9 to TRBJ2-7; maybe TRBD1 (5 bases). The sequencing input was blood. The clonotype was recovered from a woman younger than 45 in good health. CDR3 DNA sequence: TGTGCCAGCGGCTCCCAAGGTCCAGGGAAAGGCGAGCAGTACTTC. Protein: CASGSQGPGKGEQYF.